These 13 T cell receptor beta chains were sequenced from one sample in a study of cytomegalovirus exposure and HLA in healthy donors. Sequencing used immunoSEQ multiplex PCR; TCRdb keeps in-frame clones, though not all of them. The sample carries more than 250,000 clones, approximately 90% recorded once. Sequenced input: PBMCs. The receptors here all came from a woman between 18 and 29 years old in good health and CMV-seronegative.

The rearrangement joins TRBV11-2 to TRBJ2-7; 8 nucleotides line up with TRBD1. J lost 5 bases, V lost 3 bases, and 6 bases had no gene match. CDR3 size: 14 residues. The germline gives CDR1 SGHAT, CDR2 FQNNGV. The CDR3 reads CASSFTDRVHEQYF. The CDR3 region has the DNA TGTGCCAGCAGCTTCACGGACAGGGTCCACGAGCAGTACTTC.

About this clone: A junction end diverges from the germline sequence, so it may reflect a read error. The chain joins TRBV29-1 to TRBJ1-2, with D tentatively TRBD1 (6 bases). The CDR3 consists of 16 residues. Germline values: CDR1 SQVTM, CDR2 ANQGSEA. The CDR3 sequence is CGCWASGRGFRGGYTF. The CDR3, as DNA: TGTGGTTGTTGGGCGTCAGGGAGGGGGTTCCGGGGAGGCTACACCTTC.

This clone was seen just once. V is TRBV29-1 and J is TRBJ2-3; 10 positions match TRBD2. The CDR3 spans 15 residues. The germline gives CDR1 SQVTM, CDR2 ANQGSEA. The V and J ends lost 7 bases and 5 bases, in that order; junction bases with no gene match: 12. The CDR3 loop reads CSAVGLAGAVDTQYF. The CDR3 nucleotides read TGCAGCGCCGTCGGGCTAGCGGGAGCTGTAGATACGCAGTATTTT.

V and J are TRBV4-3 and TRBJ1-1; D possibly corresponds to TRBD1 (5 bases). V was pared by 1 base and J by 7 bases, with 22 bases between. Germline values: CDR1 LGHNA, CDR2 YSLEER. This CDR3 is built from 17 residues. CDR3 protein: CASSQGRALGSGGEAFF. DNA for the CDR3: TGCGCCAGCAGCCAAGGCCGAGCCCTCGGGAGTGGGGGTGAAGCTTTCTTT.

This chain connects TRBV27 to TRBJ2-1; TRBD2 aligns across 11 bases. The V gene end was trimmed by 5 bases and the J gene end by 7 bases; junction bases not matched to a gene: 10. The germline V gene encodes CDR1 MNHEY and CDR2 SMNVEV (reference sequence). The CDR3 totals 16 residues. The CDR3 DNA reads TGTGCCAGCAGTCCCCCTCTAGCGGGAGGATATAATGAGCAGTTCTTC. This translates into CASSPPLAGGYNEQFF.

V and J are TRBV13 and TRBJ2-7, with a possible D match to TRBD2 (6 bases). CDR3 length: 16 residues. In germline, CDR1 is PRHDT, CDR2 FYEKMQ (reference sequence). The V end lost 6 bases, the J end lost 5 bases, and 23 bases lay between the germline ends. In DNA, the CDR3 is TGTGCCAGCAGACAAATGGAGGGACCCCTAGGCCACGAGCAGTACTTC. Protein sequence: CASRQMEGPLGHEQYF.

The V gene is TRBV11-3, the J gene TRBJ2-3; TRBD1 matches at 7 bases. After removal of 4 bases from V and 4 bases from J, the junction contained 11 bases not matched to a gene. The germline CDR1 and CDR2 sequences are SGHNT and YENEEA. The CDR3 has 16 residues. CDR3 sequence (DNA): TGTGCCAGCAGCTCAGGGGGTGGGGGCGCGGCAGATACGCAGTATTTT. Residues: CASSSGGGGAADTQYF.

The rearrangement uses TRBV7-2 and TRBJ2-7; 8 nucleotides align to TRBD1. Germline values: CDR1 SGHTA, CDR2 FQGNSA. This CDR3 has 14 residues. With 7 bases clipped from V and 5 bases from J, the junction kept 10 bases outside the gene matches. The CDR3 bases are TGTGCCAGCACCCTTGGGGGACAGGTTAACGAGCAGTACTTC. It codes for CASTLGGQVNEQYF.

V is TRBV2 and J is TRBJ1-5; 8 bases fit TRBD1. This CDR3 has 15 amino acids. Germline CDR1 and CDR2: SNHLY and FYNNEI. V was pared by 6 bases and J by 3 bases, with 7 bases of the junction left unmatched. The CDR3 nucleotides are TGTGCCAGCAGCTCCAGGACAGGGCACAATCAGCCCCAGCATTTT. Translation gives CASSSRTGHNQPQHF.

This CDR3 is CAISEGTQGPYEQYF. In DNA form, the CDR3 reads TGTGCCATCAGTGAGGGGACACAGGGCCCCTACGAGCAGTACTTC. J is TRBJ2-7 and V is TRBV10-3; tentatively, D is TRBD1 (6 bases). V was pared by 2 bases and J by 2 bases, with 13 bases between. Germline lookup yields CDR1 ENHRY and CDR2 SYGVKD. The CDR3 length is 15 residues.

The rearrangement uses TRBV10-3 and TRBJ2-7; 9 nucleotides agree with TRBD1. Trimming took 8 bases from V and 3 from J; bases not matched to a gene: 8. The germline CDR1 and CDR2 sequences are ENHRY and SYGVKD. CDR3 size: 14 residues. The CDR3 DNA follows: TGTGCCATCGGCCTGACAGGGGGTATCTACGAGCAGTACTTC. Its protein is CAIGLTGGIYEQYF.

The rearrangement uses TRBV7-2 and TRBJ2-7; a possible D gene is TRBD1 (7 bases). In germline, CDR1 is SGHTA, CDR2 FQGNSA. This CDR3 contains 17 residues. The V gene lost 5 bases and the J gene lost 2 bases, with 22 bases spanning the gap. CDR3 sequence: CASSEQGWTGVPYEQYF. CDR3 DNA sequence: TGTGCCAGCAGCGAACAGGGGTGGACGGGGGTCCCCTACGAGCAGTACTTC.

V and J are TRBV19 and TRBJ1-5; D uncertain. The V end lost 9 bases, the J end lost 5 bases, and 14 bases lay between the germline ends. The germline V gene encodes CDR1 LNHDA and CDR2 SQIVND (reference sequence). The CDR3 is made up of 13 amino acids. The CDR3 reads CASTDRGYQPQHF. The CDR3 DNA reads as TGTGCCAGCACCGACCGAGGGTATCAGCCCCAGCATTTT.